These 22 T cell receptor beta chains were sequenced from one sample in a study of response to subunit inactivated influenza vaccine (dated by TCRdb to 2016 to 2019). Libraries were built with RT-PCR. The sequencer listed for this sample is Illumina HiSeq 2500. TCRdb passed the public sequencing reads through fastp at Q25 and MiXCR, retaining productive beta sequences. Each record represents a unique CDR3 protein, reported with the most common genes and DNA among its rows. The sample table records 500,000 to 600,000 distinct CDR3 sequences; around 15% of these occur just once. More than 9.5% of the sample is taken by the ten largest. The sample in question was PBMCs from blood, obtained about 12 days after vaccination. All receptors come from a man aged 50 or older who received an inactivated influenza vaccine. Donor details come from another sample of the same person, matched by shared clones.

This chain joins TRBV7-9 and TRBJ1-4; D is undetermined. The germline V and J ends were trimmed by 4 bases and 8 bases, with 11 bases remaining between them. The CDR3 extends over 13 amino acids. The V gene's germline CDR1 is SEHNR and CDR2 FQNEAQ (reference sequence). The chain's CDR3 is CASSSWVAEKLFF. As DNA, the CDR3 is TGTGCCAGCAGCTCCTGGGTGGCAGAAAAACTGTTTTTT.

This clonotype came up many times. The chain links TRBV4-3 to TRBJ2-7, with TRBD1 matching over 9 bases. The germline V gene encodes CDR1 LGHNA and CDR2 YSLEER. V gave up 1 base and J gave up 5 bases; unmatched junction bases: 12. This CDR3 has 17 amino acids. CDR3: CASSQVTGTGWGDEQYF. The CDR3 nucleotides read TGCGCCAGCAGCCAAGTAACCGGGACAGGGTGGGGAGACGAGCAGTACTTC.

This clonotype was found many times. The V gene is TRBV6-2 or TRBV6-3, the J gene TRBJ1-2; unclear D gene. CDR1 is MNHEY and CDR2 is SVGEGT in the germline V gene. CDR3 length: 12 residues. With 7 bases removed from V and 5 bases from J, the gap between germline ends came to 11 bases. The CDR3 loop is CASTQGAYGYTF. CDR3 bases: TGTGCCAGCACCCAAGGAGCGTATGGCTACACCTTC.

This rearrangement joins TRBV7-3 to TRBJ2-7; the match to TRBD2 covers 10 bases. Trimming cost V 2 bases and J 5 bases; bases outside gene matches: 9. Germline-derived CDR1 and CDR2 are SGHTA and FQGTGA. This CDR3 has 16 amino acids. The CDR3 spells CASSLEGPSGSHEQYF. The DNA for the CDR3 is TGTGCCAGCAGCTTAGAAGGGCCTAGCGGGAGTCACGAGCAGTACTTC.

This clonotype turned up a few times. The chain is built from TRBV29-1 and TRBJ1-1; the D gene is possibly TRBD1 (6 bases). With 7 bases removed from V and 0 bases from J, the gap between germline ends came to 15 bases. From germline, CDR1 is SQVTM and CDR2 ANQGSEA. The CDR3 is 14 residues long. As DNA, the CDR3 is TGCAGCGGTAAACAGGGAACGATGAACACTGAAGCTTTCTTT. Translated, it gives CSGKQGTMNTEAFF. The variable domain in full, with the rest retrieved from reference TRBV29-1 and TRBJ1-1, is SAVISQKPSRDICQRGTSLTIQCQVDSQVTMMFWYRQQPGQSLTLIATANQGSEATYESGFVIDKFPISRPNLTFSTLTVSNMSPEDSSIYLCSGKQGTMNTEAFFGQGTRLTVV.

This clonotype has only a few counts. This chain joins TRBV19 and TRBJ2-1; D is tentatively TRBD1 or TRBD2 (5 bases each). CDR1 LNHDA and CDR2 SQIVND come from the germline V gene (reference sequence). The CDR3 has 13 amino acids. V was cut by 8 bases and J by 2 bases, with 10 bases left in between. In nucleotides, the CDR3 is TGTGCCAGTTGGGACCGGGCCTACAATGAGCAGTTCTTC. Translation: CASWDRAYNEQFF.

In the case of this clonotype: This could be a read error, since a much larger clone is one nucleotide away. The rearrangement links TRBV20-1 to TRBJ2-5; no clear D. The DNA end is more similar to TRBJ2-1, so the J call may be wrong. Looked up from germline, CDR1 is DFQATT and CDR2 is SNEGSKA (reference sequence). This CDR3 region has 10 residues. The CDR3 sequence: CSARKETQFF. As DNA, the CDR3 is TGCAGTGCTAGAAAAGAGACCCAGTTCTTC.

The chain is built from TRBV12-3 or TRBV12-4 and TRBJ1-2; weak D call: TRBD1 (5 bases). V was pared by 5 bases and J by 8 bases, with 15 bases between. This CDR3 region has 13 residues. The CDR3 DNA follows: TGTGCCAGCAGTCGTTCCGTGGGGGAAGGCTACACCTTC. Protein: CASSRSVGEGYTF.

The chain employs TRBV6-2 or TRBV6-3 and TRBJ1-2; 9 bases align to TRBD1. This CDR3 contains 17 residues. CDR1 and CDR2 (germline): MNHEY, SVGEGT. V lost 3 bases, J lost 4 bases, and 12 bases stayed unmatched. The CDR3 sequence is CASSYSRSGTGSYGYTF. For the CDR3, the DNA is TGTGCCAGCAGTTATTCTCGCTCCGGGACAGGGTCCTATGGCTACACCTTC.

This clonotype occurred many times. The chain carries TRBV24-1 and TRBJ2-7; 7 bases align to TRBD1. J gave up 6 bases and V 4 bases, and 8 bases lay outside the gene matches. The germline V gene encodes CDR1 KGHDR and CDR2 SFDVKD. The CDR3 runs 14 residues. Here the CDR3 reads CATSEPGTAAEQYF. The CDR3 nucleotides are TGTGCCACCAGTGAACCCGGGACAGCTGCCGAGCAGTACTTC.

CDR3 in DNA: TGTGCCAGCAGCCAGTTTGGGGTCCCTGGTTCACCCCTCCACTTT. It codes for CASSQFGVPGSPLHF. The chain is built from TRBV4-2 and TRBJ1-6; no reliable D call. The CDR3 has 15 residues. The V end was cut by 3 bases, the J end by 9 bases, with 15 bases between. Germline-derived CDR1 and CDR2 are LGHNA and YNFKEQ.

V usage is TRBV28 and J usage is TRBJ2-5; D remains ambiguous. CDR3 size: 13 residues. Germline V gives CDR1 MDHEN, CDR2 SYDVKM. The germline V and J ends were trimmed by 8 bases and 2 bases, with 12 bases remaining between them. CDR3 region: CASGALGQETQYF. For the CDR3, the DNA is TGTGCCAGCGGAGCGTTGGGTCAAGAGACCCAGTACTTC.

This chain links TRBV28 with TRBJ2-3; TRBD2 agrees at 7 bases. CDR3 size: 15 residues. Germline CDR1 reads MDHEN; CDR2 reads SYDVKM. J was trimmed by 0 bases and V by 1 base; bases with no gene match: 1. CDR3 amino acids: CASSLLRESTDTQYF. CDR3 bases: TGTGCCAGCAGTTTATTGCGGGAGAGCACAGATACGCAGTATTTT.

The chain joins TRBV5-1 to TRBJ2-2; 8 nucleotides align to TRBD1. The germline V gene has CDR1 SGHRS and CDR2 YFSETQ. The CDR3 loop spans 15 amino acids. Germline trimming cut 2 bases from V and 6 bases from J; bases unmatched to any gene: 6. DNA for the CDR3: TGCGCCAGCAGCTTTATGGACAGGGACCCCGGGGAGCTGTTTTTT. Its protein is CASSFMDRDPGELFF.

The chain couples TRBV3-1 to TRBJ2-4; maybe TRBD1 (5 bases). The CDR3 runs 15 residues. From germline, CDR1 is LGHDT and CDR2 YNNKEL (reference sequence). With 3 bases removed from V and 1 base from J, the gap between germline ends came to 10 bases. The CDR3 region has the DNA TGTGCCAGCAGCCAGGGGCGAATGGCCAAAAACATTCAGTACTTC. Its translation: CASSQGRMAKNIQYF.

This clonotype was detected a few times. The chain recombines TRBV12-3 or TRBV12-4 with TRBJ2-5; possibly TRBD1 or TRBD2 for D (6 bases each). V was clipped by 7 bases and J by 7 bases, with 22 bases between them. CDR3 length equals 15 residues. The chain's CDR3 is CASNQGGTFSGTQYF. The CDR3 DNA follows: TGTGCCAGCAACCAAGGGGGGACCTTTTCTGGGACCCAGTACTTC.

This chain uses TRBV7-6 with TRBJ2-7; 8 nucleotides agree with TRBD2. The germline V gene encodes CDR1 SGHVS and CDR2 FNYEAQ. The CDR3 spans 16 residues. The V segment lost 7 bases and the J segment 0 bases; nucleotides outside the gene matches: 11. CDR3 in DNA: TGTGCCAGCATCAAAGGTCCGGGGGGGTCCTCCTACGAGCAGTACTTC. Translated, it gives CASIKGPGGSSYEQYF.

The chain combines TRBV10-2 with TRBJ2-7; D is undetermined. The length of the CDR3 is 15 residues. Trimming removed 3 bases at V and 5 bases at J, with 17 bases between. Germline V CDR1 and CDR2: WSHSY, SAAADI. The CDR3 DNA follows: TGCGCCAGCAGTGATATAGTGCCCCAGAGTCACGAGCAGTACTTC. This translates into CASSDIVPQSHEQYF.

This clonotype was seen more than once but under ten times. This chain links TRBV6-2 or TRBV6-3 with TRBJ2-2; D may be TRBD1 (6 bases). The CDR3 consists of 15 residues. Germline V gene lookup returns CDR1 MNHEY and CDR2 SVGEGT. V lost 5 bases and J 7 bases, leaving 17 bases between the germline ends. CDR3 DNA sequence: TGTGCCAGCAGTACAAGACAGGCATCGGGCGGGGAGCTGTTTTTT. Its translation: CASSTRQASGGELFF.

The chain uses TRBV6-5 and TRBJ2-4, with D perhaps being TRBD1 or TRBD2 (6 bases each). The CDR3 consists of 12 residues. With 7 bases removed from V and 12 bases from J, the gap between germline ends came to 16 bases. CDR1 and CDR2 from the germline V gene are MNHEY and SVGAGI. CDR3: CASTSGAGDQYF. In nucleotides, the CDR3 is TGTGCCAGCACTTCGGGGGCCGGGGATCAGTACTTC.

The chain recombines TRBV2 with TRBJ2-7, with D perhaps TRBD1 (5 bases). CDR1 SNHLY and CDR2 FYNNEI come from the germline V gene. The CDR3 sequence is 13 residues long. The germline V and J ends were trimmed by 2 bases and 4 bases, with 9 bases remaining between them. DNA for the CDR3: TGTGCCAGCAGTGAAAGGGGCCTATACGAGCAGTACTTC. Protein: CASSERGLYEQYF.

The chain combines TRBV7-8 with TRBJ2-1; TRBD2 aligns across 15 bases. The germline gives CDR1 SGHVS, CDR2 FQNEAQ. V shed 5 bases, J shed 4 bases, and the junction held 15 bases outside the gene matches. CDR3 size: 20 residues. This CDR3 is CASSIIPGTSGRTDYNEQFF. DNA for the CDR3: TGTGCCAGCAGCATCATACCCGGGACTAGCGGGAGGACGGATTACAATGAGCAGTTCTTC.